A selection of T cell receptor beta chains follows, all from one sample in a study of CD8+CD57+ T cells in acquired aplastic anemia. TCRdb analysed the reads with MiXCR anew, one entry per CDR3 protein. The sample comprises 150,000 to 200,000 distinct CDR3 sequences, about 48% of which are singletons, and approximately 1% rests with the top ten. Sequences were obtained from sorted CD4+, CD8+, or CD8+CD57+ T cells (not recorded which) from PBMCs. These receptor sequences come from a human donor in good health. Each CDR3 is given with its conserved first and last residue. A D gene is named only where the DNA matches it firmly. Rows give clone size only sometimes, using once, few, many, or a class for an expanded clone.

TRBJ2-3 . TRBV11-3 many 12 CASSLVPDTQYF TGTGCCAGCAGCTTAGTCCCAGATACGCAGTATTTT
TRBJ1-2 TRBD1 TRBV20-1 many 13 CSASEQGQGGYTF TGCAGTGCTAGCGAACAGGGGCAGGGTGGCTACACCTTC
TRBJ2-3 . TRBV12-5 . 13 CASQGSGWDTQYF TGTGCTAGTCAAGGATCGGGGTGGGATACGCAGTATTTT
TRBJ2-5 . TRBV20-1 . 14 CSAGEIDVVETQYF TGCAGTGCTGGGGAAATCGACGTAGTGGAGACCCAGTACTTC
TRBJ2-5 . TRBV20-1 many 12 CSARDQRETQYF TGCAGTGCTAGAGATCAGAGGGAGACCCAGTACTTC
TRBJ2-6 . TRBV2 many 14 CASFSFSGANVLTF TGTGCCAGCTTTTCATTTTCTGGGGCCAACGTCCTGACTTTC
TRBJ1-2 . TRBV10-3 many 12 CAISDSNYGYTF TGTGCCATCAGTGATTCTAACTATGGCTACACCTTC
TRBJ2-7 TRBD1 TRBV28 many 16 CASSGTGQGRAYEQYF TGTGCCAGCAGCGGGACAGGGCAGGGTCGGGCCTACGAGCAGTACTTC
TRBJ2-5 TRBD2 TRBV7-7 few 13 CASRSGMGETQYF TGTGCTAGCAGAAGCGGGATGGGAGAGACCCAGTACTTC
TRBJ1-5 TRBD1 TRBV29-1 many 14 CSVAGTGWNQPQHF TGCAGCGTTGCCGGGACAGGGTGGAATCAGCCCCAGCATTTT
TRBJ2-1 . TRBV7-3 many 15 CASSLAPGPYNEQFF TGTGCCAGCAGCTTGGCACCGGGACCCTACAATGAGCAGTTCTTC
TRBJ2-6 . TRBV6-4 many 15 CASSQGISGANVLTF TGTGCCAGCAGCCAGGGGATCTCTGGGGCCAACGTCCTGACTTTC
TRBJ1-1 TRBD1 TRBV10-3 many 18 CAISESHHYLTGGTEAFF TGTGCCATCAGTGAGTCCCACCATTATCTGACAGGGGGCACTGAAGCTTTCTTT
TRBJ2-5 TRBD2 TRBV7-2 . 15 CASTLAGGPGETQYF TGTGCCAGCACCTTAGCGGGAGGGCCGGGAGAGACCCAGTACTTC
TRBJ1-5 . TRBV28 few 17 CASSWSTGVGDNQPQHF TGTGCCAGCAGTTGGTCGACAGGCGTAGGGGACAATCAGCCCCAGCATTTT
TRBJ2-7 . TRBV7-3 . 13 CASSPNGGYEQYF TGTGCCAGCAGCCCCAACGGGGGCTACGAGCAGTACTTC
TRBJ2-3 TRBD2 TRBV20-1 many 13 CSARGLASYTQYF TGCAGTGCTAGGGGACTAGCCAGTTATACGCAGTATTTT
TRBJ2-5 . TRBV10-3 . 15 CAISETTGRQETQYF TGTGCCATCAGTGAGACGACAGGGAGGCAGGAGACCCAGTACTTC